This T cell receptor beta chain appears in the sequencing data of a study of shared clonotypes between healthy human individuals. CDR3 size: 12 residues. Trimming removed 4 bases at V and 7 bases at J, with 11 bases between. Germline loops: CDR1 SEHNR, CDR2 FQNEAQ (reference sequence). Only one count was recorded for this clone. In the original workflow: ImmunoSEQ yielded junction-only sequences lacking quality scores, so filtering differed. TCRdb's table, derived via immunoSEQ multiplex PCR, lists solely in-frame clones and lacks some. D and trimming were read from the DNA, whereas the V and J calls and clone size are those reported in that table. The sample yields 2 million to 2.5 million clones, under 95% seen once.

Sequencing input: naive CD4+ T cells from PBMCs. Noted subset: CD45RA+ positively selected. The TCR sequence derives from a man between 18 and 35 years old in good health. Some clones in this sample may be carry-over from other donors' samples. V is TRBV7-9 and J is TRBJ2-7; tentatively, D is TRBD2 (6 bases). As DNA, the CDR3 is TGTGCCAGCAGCTCGACTAGTGCAGAGCAGTACTTC. Amino acid sequence: CASSSTSAEQYF.